This T cell receptor (beta chain) was observed in a study of OX40 agonist ivuxolimab in advanced cancers. Germline CDR1 and CDR2: KGHSH and LQKENI. V lost 0 bases, J lost 4 bases, and 7 bases lay in between. The CDR3 sequence is 13 residues long. With respect to this clone: Antigen: not known.

Generated by immunoSEQ multiplex PCR, the TCRdb table keeps only in-frame clones and is missing some. The repertoire holds around 80,000 clones, roughly 80% seen once, with 5.5% to 7% in the top ten. Findings and caveats of the study: In a subset of nonresponders, normalized T-cell clonal expansion was also low. By week 6 at 0.1 to 3.0 mg/kg, blood CD4+ and CD8+ T cells had expanded clonally. Expanded clones were, on average, more numerous in CD8+ T cells than in CD4+.

This clonotype was sampled from an adult with an advanced solid tumor such as melanoma, head and neck, liver or kidney cancer. Specimen: CD4+ or CD8+ T cells sorted from blood, collected in a trial of the OX40 agonist ivuxolimab. The chain carries TRBV18 and TRBJ2-7; D remains unclear. CDR3 amino acids: CASSPPQAYEQYF. DNA for the CDR3: TGTGCCAGCTCACCACCGCAGGCGTACGAGCAGTACTTC.